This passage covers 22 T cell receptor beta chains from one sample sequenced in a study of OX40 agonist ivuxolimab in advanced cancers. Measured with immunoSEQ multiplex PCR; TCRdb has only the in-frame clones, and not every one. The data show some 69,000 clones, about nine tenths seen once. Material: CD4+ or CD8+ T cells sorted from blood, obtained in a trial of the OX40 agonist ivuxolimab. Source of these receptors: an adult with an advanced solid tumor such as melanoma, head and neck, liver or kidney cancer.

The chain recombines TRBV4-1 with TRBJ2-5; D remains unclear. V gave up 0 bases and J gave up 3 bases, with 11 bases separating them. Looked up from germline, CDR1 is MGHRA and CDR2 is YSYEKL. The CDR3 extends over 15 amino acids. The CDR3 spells CASSQDGSWEETQYF. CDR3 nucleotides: TGCGCCAGCAGCCAAGATGGGTCCTGGGAAGAGACCCAGTACTTC.

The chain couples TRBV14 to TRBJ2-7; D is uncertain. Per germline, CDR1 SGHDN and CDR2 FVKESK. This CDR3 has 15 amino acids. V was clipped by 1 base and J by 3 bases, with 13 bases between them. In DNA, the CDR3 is TGTGCCAGCAGCCAAGGGTTTGGCTCTCACTACGAGCAGTACTTC. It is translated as CASSQGFGSHYEQYF. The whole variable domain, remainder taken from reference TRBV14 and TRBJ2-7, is EAGVTQFPSHSVIEKGQTVTLRCDPISGHDNLYWYRRVMGKEIKFLLHFVKESKQDESGMPNNRFLAERTGGTYSTLKVQPAELEDSGVYFCASSQGFGSHYEQYFGPGTRLTVT.

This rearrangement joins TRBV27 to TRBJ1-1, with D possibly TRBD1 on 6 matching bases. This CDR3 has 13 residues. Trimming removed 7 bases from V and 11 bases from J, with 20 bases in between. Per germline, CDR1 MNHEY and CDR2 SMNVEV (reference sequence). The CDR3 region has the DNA TGTGCCAGCACCTTGAGGGGAGGGGGAACGGCTTTCTTT. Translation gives CASTLRGGGTAFF.

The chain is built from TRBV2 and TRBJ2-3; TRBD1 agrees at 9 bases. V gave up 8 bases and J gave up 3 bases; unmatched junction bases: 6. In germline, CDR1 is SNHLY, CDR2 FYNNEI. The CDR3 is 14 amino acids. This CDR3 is CASGGDRATDTQYF. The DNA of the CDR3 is TGTGCCAGCGGGGGGGACAGGGCTACAGATACGCAGTATTTT. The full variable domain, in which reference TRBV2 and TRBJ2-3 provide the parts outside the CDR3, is EPEVTQTPSHQVTQMGQEVILRCVPISNHLYFYWYRQILGQKVEFLVSFYNNEISEKSEIFDDQFSVERPDGSNFTLKIRSTKLEDSAMYFCASGGDRATDTQYFGPGTRLTVL.

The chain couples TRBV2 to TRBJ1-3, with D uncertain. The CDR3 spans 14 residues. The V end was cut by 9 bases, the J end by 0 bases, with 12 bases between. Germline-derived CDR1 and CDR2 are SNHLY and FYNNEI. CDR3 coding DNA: TGTGCCAGTACCGGGCCTAGCTCTGGAAACACCATATATTTT. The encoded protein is CASTGPSSGNTIYF.

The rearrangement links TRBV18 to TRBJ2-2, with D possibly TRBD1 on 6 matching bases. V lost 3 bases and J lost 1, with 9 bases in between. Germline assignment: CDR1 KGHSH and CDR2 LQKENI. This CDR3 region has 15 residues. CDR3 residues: CASSPLDRNTGELFF. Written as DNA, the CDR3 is TGTGCCAGCTCACCTCTGGACAGGAACACCGGGGAGCTGTTTTTT.

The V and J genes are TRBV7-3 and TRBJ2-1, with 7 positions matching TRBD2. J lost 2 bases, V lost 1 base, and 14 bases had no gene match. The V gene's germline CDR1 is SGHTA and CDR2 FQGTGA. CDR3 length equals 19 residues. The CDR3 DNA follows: TGTGCCAGCAGCTTAAGCCCAACCGCCCTAGCGGATGCCTACAATGAGCAGTTCTTC. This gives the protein CASSLSPTALADAYNEQFF.

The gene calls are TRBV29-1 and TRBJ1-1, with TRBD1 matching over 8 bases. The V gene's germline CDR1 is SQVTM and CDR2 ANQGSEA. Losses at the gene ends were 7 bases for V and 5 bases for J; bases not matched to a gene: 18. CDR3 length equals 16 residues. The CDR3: CSATRASGGWGTEAFF. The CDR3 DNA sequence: TGCAGCGCAACAAGAGCCTCAGGGGGCTGGGGGACTGAAGCTTTCTTT. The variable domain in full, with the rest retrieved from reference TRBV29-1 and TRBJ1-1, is SAVISQKPSRDICQRGTSLTIQCQVDSQVTMMFWYRQQPGQSLTLIATANQGSEATYESGFVIDKFPISRPNLTFSTLTVSNMSPEDSSIYLCSATRASGGWGTEAFFGQGTRLTVV.

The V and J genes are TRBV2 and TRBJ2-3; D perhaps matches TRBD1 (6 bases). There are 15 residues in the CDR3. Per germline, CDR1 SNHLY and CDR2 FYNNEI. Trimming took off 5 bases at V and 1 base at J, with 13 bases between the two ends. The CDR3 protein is CASSKQGSGTDTQYF. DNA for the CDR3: TGTGCCAGCAGTAAACAGGGTTCGGGCACAGATACGCAGTATTTT.

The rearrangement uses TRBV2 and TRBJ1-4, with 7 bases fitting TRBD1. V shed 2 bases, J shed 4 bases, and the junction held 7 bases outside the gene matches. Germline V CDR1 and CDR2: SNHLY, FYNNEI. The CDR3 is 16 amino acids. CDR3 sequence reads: CASSETGDRLNEKLFF. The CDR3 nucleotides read TGTGCCAGCAGTGAAACAGGGGACAGACTTAATGAAAAACTGTTTTTT.

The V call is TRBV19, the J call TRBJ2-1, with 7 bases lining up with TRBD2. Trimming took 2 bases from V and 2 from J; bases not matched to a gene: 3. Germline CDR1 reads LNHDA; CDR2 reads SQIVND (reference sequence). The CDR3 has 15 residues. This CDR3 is CASSIPGTTYNEQFF. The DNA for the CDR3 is TGTGCCAGTAGTATACCCGGGACTACCTACAATGAGCAGTTCTTC.

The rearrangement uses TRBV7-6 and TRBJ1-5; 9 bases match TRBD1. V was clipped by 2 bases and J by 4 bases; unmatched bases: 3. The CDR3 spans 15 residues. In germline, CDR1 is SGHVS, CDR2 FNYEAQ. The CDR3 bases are TGTGCCAGCAGCTTATACGGACAGGGGAATCAGCCCCAGCATTTT. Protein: CASSLYGQGNQPQHF.

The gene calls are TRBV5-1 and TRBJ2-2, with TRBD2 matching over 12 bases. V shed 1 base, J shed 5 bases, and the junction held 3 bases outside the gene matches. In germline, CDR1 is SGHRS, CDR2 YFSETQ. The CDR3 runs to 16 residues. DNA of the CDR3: TGCGCCAGCAGCTTGATACTAGCGGGAGGTACCGGGGAGCTGTTTTTT. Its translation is CASSLILAGGTGELFF.

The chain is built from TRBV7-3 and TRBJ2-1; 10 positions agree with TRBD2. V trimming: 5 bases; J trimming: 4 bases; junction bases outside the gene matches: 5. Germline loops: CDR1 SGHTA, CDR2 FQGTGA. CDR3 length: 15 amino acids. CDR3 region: CASSQSGRAYNEQFF. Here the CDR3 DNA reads TGTGCCAGCAGCCAGAGCGGGAGGGCTTACAATGAGCAGTTCTTC.

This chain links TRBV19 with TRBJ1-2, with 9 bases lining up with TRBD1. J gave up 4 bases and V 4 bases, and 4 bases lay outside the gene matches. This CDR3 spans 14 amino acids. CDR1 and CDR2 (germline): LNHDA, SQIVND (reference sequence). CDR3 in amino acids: CASSRDRAGYGYTF. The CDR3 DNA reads TGTGCCAGTAGTAGGGACAGGGCAGGCTATGGCTACACCTTC.

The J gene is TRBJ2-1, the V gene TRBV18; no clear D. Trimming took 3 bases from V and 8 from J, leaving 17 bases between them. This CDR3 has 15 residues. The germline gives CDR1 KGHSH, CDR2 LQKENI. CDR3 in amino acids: CASSPSQPLSHEQFF. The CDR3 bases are TGTGCCAGCTCACCCTCTCAGCCTCTCAGCCATGAGCAGTTCTTC.

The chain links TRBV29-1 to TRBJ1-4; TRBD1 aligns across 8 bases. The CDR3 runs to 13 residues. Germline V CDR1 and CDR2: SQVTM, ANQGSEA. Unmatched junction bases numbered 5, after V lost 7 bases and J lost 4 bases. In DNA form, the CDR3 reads TGCAGCGCCCTGGGACAGGATAATGAAAAACTGTTTTTT. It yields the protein CSALGQDNEKLFF.

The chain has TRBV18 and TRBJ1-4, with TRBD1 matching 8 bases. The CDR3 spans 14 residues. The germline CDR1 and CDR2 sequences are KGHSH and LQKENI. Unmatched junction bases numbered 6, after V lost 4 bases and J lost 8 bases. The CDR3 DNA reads TGTGCCAGCTCACTGACAGGGGAATCGGAAAAACTGTTTTTT. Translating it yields CASSLTGESEKLFF. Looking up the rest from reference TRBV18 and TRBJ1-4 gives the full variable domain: NAGVMQNPRHLVRRRGQEARLRCSPMKGHSHVYWYRQLPEEGLKFMVYLQKENIIDESGMPKERFSAEFPKEGPSILRIQQVVRGDSAAYFCASSLTGESEKLFFGSGTQLSVL.

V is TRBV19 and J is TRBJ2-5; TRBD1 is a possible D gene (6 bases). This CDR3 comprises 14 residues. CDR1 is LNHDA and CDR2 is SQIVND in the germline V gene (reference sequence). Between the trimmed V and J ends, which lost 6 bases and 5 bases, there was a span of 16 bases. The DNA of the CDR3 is TGTGCCAGTAGACTAAAACAGGGATCGGAGACCCAGTACTTC. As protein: CASRLKQGSETQYF.

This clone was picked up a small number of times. CDR3 in DNA: TGTGCCAGCAGTCTAGGACAGGGGATCCCCTACGAGCAGTACTTC. Translated, it gives CASSLGQGIPYEQYF. The chain links TRBV7-6 to TRBJ2-7; TRBD1 matches 9 bases. Trimming cost V 6 bases and J 2 bases; bases outside gene matches: 8. This CDR3 region has 15 residues. Germline V lookup: CDR1 SGHVS, CDR2 FNYEAQ.

In nucleotides, the CDR3 is TGTGCCAGCACCCGGGGACTAGCGGACACAGATACGCAGTATTTT. This translates into CASTRGLADTDTQYF. V and J are TRBV21-1 and TRBJ2-3; the D segment call TRBD2 is taken from the table without a DNA check. TRBV21-1 is reported as a pseudogene. This CDR3 contains 15 residues.

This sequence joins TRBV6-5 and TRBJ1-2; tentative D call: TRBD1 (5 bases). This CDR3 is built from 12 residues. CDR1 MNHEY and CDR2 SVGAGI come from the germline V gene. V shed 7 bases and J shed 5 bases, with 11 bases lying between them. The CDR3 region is CASTRGAYGYTF. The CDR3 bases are TGTGCCAGCACCCGGGGCGCTTATGGCTACACCTTC.